This T cell receptor (beta chain) emerged from a study of blood T cells in healthy people across ages. Germline CDR1 SGDLS, CDR2 YYNGEE. The CDR3 extends over 15 amino acids. Trimming removed 3 bases at V and 0 bases at J, with 7 bases between. The people who gave samples were healthy Caucasians from Russia, aged roughly 6 to 100. This clonotype was counted a few times. For the second PCR, which ran for roughly 6 to 11 cycles, a sample-barcoded 5' primer and a J-beta primer mix were used. TCRdb recomputed calls from the 5' RACE reads with MiXCR, one row per CDR3 protein. There are about 830,000 distinct CDR3 sequences in the sample; 62% occur only once, and around a quarter lies in the top ten.

This chain links TRBV9 with TRBJ2-6; the D call may be TRBD1 or TRBD2 (5 bases each). The sequenced sample consisted of blood. The receptor was isolated from a man aged 30 to 39 in good health. The chain's CDR3 is CASSAGSSGANVLTF. The DNA of the CDR3 is TGTGCCAGCAGCGCAGGGAGCTCTGGGGCCAACGTCCTGACTTTC.